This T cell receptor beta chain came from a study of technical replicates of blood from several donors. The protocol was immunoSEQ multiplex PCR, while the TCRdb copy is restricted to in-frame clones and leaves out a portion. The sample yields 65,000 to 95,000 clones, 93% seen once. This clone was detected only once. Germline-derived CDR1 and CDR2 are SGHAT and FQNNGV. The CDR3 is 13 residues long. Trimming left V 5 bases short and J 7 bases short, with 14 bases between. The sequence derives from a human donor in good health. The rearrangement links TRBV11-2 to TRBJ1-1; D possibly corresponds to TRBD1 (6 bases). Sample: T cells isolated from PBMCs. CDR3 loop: CASSQGLVFEAFF. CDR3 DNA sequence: TGTGCCAGCAGCCAGGGGCTGGTGTTTGAAGCTTTCTTT.